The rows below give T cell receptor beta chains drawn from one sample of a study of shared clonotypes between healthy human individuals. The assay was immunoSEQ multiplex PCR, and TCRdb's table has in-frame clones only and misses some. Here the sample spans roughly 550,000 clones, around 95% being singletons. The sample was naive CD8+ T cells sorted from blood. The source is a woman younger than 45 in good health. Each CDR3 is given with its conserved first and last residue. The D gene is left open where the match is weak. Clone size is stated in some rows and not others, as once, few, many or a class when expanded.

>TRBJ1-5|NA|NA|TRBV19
TGTGCCAGTAGTATGTGGGTACGGGGCAATCAGCCCCAGCATTTT
CASSMWVRGNQPQHF
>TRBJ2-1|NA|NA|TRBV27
TGTGCCAGCCGTGAAGCAGGAAGCTACAATGAGCAGTTCTTC
CASREAGSYNEQFF
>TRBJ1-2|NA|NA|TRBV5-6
TGTGCCAGCAGCTTGGTGATAGGAGGGGGGTATGGCTACACCTTC
CASSLVIGGGYGYTF
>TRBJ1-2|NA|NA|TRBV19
TGTGCCAGTACCCCCGGAGGAGGAAACTATGGCTACACCTTC
CASTPGGGNYGYTF
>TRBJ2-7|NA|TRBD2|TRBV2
TGTGCCAGCAGGGAATTTACTAGCGGGAGGACCTACGAGCAGTACTTC
CASREFTSGRTYEQYF
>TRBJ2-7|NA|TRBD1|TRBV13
TGTGCCAGCAGCCCCGGACAGGGCTACGAGCAGTACTTC
CASSPGQGYEQYF
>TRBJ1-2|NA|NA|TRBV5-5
TGTGCCAGCAGCTTGACCCGGGTACAGCTAAACTATGGCTACACCTTC
CASSLTRVQLNYGYTF
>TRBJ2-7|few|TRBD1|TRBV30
TGTGCCTCAGGCGACAGGGTCTACGAGCAGTACTTC
CASGDRVYEQYF
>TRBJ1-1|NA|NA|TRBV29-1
TGCAGCGTTGGCGCCGCTGAAGCTTTCTTT
CSVGAAEAFF
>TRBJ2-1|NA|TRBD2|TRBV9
TGTGCCAGCAGCCCTCCATCGGGACTAGCGGGCGGTGAGCAGTTCTTC
CASSPPSGLAGGEQFF
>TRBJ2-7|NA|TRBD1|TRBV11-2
TGTGCCAGCCTCGACAGGGCGGACGAGCAGTACTTC
CASLDRADEQYF
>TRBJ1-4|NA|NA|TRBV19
TGTGCCAGTAGTATAGGGGGGTTAGAAGAAAAACTGTTTTTT
CASSIGGLEEKLFF
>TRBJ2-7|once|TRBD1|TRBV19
TGTGCCAGTAGTATAGAGGCAGGGGGCTCCTACGAGCAGTACTTC
CASSIEAGGSYEQYF
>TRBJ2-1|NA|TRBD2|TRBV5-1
TGCGCCAGCAGCTTGTATAGCGGGAGCTCCTACAATGAGCAGTTCTTC
CASSLYSGSSYNEQFF
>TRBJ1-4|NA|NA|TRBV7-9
TGTGCCAGCAGGTCGAATGTTGAAAAACTGTTTTTT
CASRSNVEKLFF
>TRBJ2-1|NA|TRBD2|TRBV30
TGTGCCTGGAGTAGGGCTAGCGGGAGGGCCCATGAGCAGTTCTTC
CAWSRASGRAHEQFF
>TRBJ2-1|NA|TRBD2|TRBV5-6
TGTGCCAGCAGCGCTTCCGGGACTAGCGGCGCTTACAATGAGCAGTTCTTC
CASSASGTSGAYNEQFF
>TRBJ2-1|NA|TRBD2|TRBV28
TGTGCCAGCAGTTTATTACTAGCGGGATCCTACAATGAGCAGTTCTTC
CASSLLLAGSYNEQFF
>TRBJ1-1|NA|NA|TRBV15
TGTGCCACCAGCAGAGATCTCAGGGAAGCTTTCTTT
CATSRDLREAFF
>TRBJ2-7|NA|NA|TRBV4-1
TGCGCCAGCAGCCCTTTCGGGAACGAGCAGTACTTC
CASSPFGNEQYF
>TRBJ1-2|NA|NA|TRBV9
TGTGCCAGCAGCGGTAGCGGTTTGGGCTTAAACTATGGCTACACCTTC
CASSGSGLGLNYGYTF
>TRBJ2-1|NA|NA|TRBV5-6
TGTGCCAGCAGCGTATCCATGAACAATGAGCAGTTCTTC
CASSVSMNNEQFF
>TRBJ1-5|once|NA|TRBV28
TGTGCCAGCAGTTTGTCAGCTTATAGCAATCAGCCCCAGCATTTT
CASSLSAYSNQPQHF
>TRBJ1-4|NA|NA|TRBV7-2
TGTGCCAGCAGCCCCACCGGGCAGTCAGCAACTAATGAAAAACTGTTTTTT
CASSPTGQSATNEKLFF
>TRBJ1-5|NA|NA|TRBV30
TGTGCCTGGAGTGTAGGAGGGGATCAGCCCCAGCATTTT
CAWSVGGDQPQHF
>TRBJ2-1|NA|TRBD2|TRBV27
TGTGCCAGCAGTTCAGGGACTAGTAGAAATGAGCAGTTCTTC
CASSSGTSRNEQFF
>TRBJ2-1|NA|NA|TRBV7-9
TGTGCCAGCAGCCCCCTTGAGGGTCAACTGAGGAATGAGCAGTTCTTC
CASSPLEGQLRNEQFF
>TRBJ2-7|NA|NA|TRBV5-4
TGTGCCAGCAGTTCTGACTCCTACGAGCAGTACTTC
CASSSDSYEQYF
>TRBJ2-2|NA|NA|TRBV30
TGTGCCTGGAGTAACGGGAACACCGGGGAGCTGTTTTTT
CAWSNGNTGELFF
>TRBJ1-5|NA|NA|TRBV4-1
TGCGCCAGCAGCCAAGAACTACGGGGGAATCAGCCCCAGCATTTT
CASSQELRGNQPQHF
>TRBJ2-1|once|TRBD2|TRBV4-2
TGTGCCAGCAGCCAAGATCGGAGACTAGCGGGATCCAATGAGCAGTTCTTC
CASSQDRRLAGSNEQFF
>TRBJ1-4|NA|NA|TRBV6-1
TGTGCCAGCAGGTCCAGGGGTCCAACTAATGAAAAACTGTTTTTT
CASRSRGPTNEKLFF
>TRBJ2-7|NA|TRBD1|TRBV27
TGTGCCAGCAGTAGAACCGGGACAGGGTCCTACGAGCAGTACTTC
CASSRTGTGSYEQYF
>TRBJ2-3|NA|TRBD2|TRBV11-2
TGTGCCAGCAACCGAATACTAGCGGGGCCTACAGATACGCAGTATTTT
CASNRILAGPTDTQYF
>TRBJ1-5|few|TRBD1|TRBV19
TGTGCCAGTAGTCCCGACAGGGGGAGGAATCAGCCCCAGCATTTT
CASSPDRGRNQPQHF
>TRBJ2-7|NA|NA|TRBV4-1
TGCGCCAGCAGCCATAAAGCGGGCTTTGAATCCTACGAGCAGTACTTC
CASSHKAGFESYEQYF
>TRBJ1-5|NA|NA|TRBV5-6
TGTGCCAGCAGCCGGGGGGGTGCGAGCAATCAGCCCCAGCATTTT
CASSRGGASNQPQHF
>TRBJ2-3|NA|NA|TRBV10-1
TGCGCCAGCGGTCACCACACAGATACGCAGTATTTT
CASGHHTDTQYF
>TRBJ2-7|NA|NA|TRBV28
TGTGCCAGCAGGGATATGGGATATGAGCAGTACTTC
CASRDMGYEQYF
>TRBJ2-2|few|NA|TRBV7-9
TGTGCCAGCAGAAACAGGGCGGAGGAGACCGGGGAGCTGTTTTTT
CASRNRAEETGELFF
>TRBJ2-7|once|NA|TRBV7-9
TGTGCCAGCAGCTTATCGGGCCACGAGCAGTACTTC
CASSLSGHEQYF
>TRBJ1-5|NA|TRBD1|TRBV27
TGTGCCAGCAGCAGCAGGGGGCAAAATCAGCCCCAGCATTTT
CASSSRGQNQPQHF
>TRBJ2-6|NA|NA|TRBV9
TGTGCCAGCAGCCGGGGGAGTTCTGGGGCCAACGTCCTGACTTTC
CASSRGSSGANVLTF
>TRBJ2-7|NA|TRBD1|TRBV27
TGTGCCAGCAGTCCGGGACAGGGGGCGTACGAGCAGTACTTC
CASSPGQGAYEQYF
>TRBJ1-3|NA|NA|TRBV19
TGTGCCAGTAGTACCTGGCAGCAGGCCGCTGGAAACACCATATATTTT
CASSTWQQAAGNTIYF
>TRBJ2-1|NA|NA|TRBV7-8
TGTGCCAGCAGCTCCTCCTTCCGGGACATCAAGGGGGATGAGCAGTTCTTC
CASSSSFRDIKGDEQFF
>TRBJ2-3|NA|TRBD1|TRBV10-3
TGTGCCATCAGTATGACAGGGGGCACAGATACGCAGTATTTT
CAISMTGGTDTQYF
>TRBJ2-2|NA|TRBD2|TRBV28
TGTGCCAGCAGTCAACTAGCGGGAGCGACCGGGGAGCTGTTTTTT
CASSQLAGATGELFF
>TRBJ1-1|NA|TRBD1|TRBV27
TGTGCCACTGCCAGGACAGGGGCCACTGAAGCTTTCTTT
CATARTGATEAFF
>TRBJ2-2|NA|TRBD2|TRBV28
TGTGCCAGCAGCACGGGACTAGCGGGAGGCGGCCCCGGGGAGCTGTTTTTT
CASSTGLAGGGPGELFF